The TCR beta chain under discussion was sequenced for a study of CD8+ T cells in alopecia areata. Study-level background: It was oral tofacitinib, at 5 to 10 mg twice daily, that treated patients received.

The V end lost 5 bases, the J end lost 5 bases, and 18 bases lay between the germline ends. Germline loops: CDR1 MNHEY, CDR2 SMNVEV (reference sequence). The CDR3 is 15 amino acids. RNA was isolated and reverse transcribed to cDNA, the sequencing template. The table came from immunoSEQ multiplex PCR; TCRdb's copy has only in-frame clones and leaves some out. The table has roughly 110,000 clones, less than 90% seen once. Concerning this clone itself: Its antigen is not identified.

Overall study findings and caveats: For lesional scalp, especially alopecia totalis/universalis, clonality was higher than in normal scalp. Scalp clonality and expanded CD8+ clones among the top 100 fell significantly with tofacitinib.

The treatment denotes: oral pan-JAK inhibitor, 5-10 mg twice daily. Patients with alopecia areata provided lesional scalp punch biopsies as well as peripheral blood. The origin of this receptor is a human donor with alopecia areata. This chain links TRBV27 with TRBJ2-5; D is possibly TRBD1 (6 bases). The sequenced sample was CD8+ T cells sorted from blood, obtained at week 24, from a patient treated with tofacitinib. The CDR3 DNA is TGTGCCAGCAGTCTACAGGGTTTTGACATTGAGACCCAGTACTTC. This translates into CASSLQGFDIETQYF.